Each of the 2 T cell receptor delta chains below was sequenced from the same sample in a study of Vδ1+ human thymocytes (dated by TCRdb to 2016 to 2019). Study-wide findings and limitations: In contrast to oligoclonal peripheral blood repertoires, thymic TRG and TRD repertoires appeared to be highly polyclonal with Gaussian CDR3 length distributions.

Their target antigens are unknown. Data came from an Illumina MiSeq. RNA extraction was performed with the RNeasy mini kit, and reverse transcription was done with Superscript III. CDR3 amplicons were generated by multiplex PCR with pooled V-gene forward primers and a constant-region reverse primer carrying Illumina adaptor overhangs. TCRdb called clones afresh from the public reads with CATT; identical DNA rows were later merged. The sample table holds about 25,000 delta-chain clones, of which roughly 29% were seen once. The top ten hold 1.5% to 2% of the sample. Material: Vdelta1+ gamma-delta thymocytes from the thymus. The sample's cell subset or site label, decoded: FACS-sorted CD3+ TCRalphabeta- TCRVdelta1+ TCRVdelta2- thymocytes. These TCRs come from a boy in the first two years of life who had congenital heart surgery.

This sequence joins TRDV1 and TRDJ1, with 9 bases identical to TRDD2. J gave up 1 base and V 0 bases, and 24 bases lay outside the gene matches. From germline, CDR1 is TSWWSYY and CDR2 QGS. This CDR3 region has 23 residues. The CDR3 DNA reads TGTGCTCTTGGGGAACTTGCACCTTCCTACGGGCCCTGGGCCTTCCCGGTCACCGATAAACTCATCTTT. Residues: CALGELAPSYGPWAFPVTDKLIF.

This clone appeared a few times. In the same sample, other DNA sequences code for this CDR3. V is TRDV1 and J is TRDJ1; 8 nucleotides match TRDD3. Germline V lookup: CDR1 TSWWSYY, CDR2 QGS. The CDR3 spans 12 residues. The CDR3 sequence is CALLGDTDKLIF. CDR3 bases: TGTGCCCTACTGGGGGACACCGATAAACTCATCTTT.